This TCR delta chain originates from a study of gamma-delta chains in newborns, infants, children. TCRdb called clones anew from the reads with CATT. The data show approximately 7,000 delta-chain clones, with 2.1% seen just once and roughly 9.7% held by the top ten. On this clone itself: A read error likely explains why the TCRdb protein, taken from a much larger clone, differs from this DNA's translation at residue 4; the protein shown is translated from the DNA.

This CDR3 contains 16 residues. Germline-derived CDR1 and CDR2 are GEAIGNYY and EKD. The chain carries TRDV2 and TRDJ3; 8 nucleotides agree with TRDD3. The clonotype was recovered from a child who was a newborn, infant or young child, either healthy, febrile or measles-vaccinated (not recorded which). The sample consisted of blood. The CDR3 here is CACGTWGTWDTRQMFF. The CDR3 nucleotides are TGTGCCTGTGGCACCTGGGGGACCTGGGACACCCGACAGATGTTTTTC.